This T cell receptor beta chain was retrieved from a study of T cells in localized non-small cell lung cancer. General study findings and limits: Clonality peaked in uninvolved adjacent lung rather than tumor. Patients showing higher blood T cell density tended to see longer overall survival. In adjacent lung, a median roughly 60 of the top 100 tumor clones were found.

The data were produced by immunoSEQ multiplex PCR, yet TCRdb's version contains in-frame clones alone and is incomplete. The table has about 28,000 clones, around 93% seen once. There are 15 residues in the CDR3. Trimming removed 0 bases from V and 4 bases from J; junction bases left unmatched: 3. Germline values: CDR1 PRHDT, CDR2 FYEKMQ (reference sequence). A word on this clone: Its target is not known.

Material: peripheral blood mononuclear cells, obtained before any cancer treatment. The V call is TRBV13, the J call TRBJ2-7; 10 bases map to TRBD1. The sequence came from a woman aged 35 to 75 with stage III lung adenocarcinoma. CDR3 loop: CASSLGGTGVYEQYF. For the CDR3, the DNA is TGTGCCAGCAGCTTAGGGGGGACAGGGGTTTACGAGCAGTACTTC.